This T cell receptor (beta chain) was identified during a study of cytomegalovirus exposure and HLA in healthy donors. Across the whole study: Counted in an early data release were 65 million to 100 million unique TCRs from HLA-typed donors.

It was with 60 Vbeta and 13 Jbeta primers that the PCR ran. Clones were sequenced by immunoSEQ multiplex PCR, and TCRdb holds only the in-frame ones, with some missing. The sample contains under 200,000 clones, approximately 70% of which appear only once. Germline lookup yields CDR1 MGHRA and CDR2 YSYEKL. The V end lost 1 base, the J end lost 5 bases, and 12 bases lay between the germline ends. The CDR3 sequence is 15 residues long. This clone was counted between two and nine times. Whereas donors were nominally healthy upon sampling, unrecorded immune exposures were probable. The chain employs TRBV4-1 and TRBJ1-5, with D uncertain. The receptor was isolated from a woman under 40 in good health and CMV-seronegative. Sequenced sample: PBMCs. The CDR3 coding sequence is TGCGCCAGCAGCCAAGGGCCCAGATTGGATCAGCCCCAGCATTTT. Residues: CASSQGPRLDQPQHF.